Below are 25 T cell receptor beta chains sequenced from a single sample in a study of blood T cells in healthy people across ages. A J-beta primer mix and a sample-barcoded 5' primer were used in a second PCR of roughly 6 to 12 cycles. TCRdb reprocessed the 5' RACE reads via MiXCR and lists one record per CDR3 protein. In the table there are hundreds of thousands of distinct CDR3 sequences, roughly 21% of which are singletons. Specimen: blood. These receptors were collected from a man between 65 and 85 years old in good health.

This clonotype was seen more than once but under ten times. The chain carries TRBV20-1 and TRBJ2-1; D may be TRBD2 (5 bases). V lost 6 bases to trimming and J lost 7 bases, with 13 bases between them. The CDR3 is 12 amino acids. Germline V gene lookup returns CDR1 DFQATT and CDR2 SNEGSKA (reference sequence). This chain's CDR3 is CSAHHGGNEQFF. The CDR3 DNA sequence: TGCAGTGCCCACCATGGAGGAAATGAGCAGTTCTTC.

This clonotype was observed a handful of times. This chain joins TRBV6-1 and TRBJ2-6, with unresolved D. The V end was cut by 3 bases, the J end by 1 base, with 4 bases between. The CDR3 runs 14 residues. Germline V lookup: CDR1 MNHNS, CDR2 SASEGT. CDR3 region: CASSDWSGANVLTF. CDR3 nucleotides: TGTGCCAGCAGTGATTGGTCTGGGGCCAACGTCCTGACTTTC.

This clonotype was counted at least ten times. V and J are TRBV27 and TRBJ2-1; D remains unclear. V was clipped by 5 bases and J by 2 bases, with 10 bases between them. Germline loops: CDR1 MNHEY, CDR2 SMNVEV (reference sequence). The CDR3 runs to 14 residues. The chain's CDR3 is CASSRSAPYNEQFF. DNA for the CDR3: TGTGCCAGCAGTCGATCGGCCCCCTACAATGAGCAGTTCTTC.

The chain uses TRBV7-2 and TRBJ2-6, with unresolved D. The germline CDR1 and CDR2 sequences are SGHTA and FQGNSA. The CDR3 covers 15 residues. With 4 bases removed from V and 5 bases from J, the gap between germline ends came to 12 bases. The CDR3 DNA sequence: TGTGCCAGCAGCTCGGCTCAGCTCTGGGCCAACGTCCTGACTTTC. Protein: CASSSAQLWANVLTF.

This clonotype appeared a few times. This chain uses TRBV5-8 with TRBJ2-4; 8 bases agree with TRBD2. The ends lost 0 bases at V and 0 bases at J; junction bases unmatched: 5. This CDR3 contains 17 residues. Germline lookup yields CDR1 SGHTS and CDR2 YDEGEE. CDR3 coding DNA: TGTGCCAGCAGCTTGGACGGGGGGGGTATAGCCAAAAACATTCAGTACTTC. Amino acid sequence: CASSLDGGGIAKNIQYF. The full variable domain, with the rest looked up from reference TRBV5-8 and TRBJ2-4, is EAGVTQSPTHLIKTRGQQATLRCSPISGHTSVYWYQQALGLGLQFLLWYDEGEERNRGNFPPRFSGRQFPNYSSELNVNALELEDSALYLCASSLDGGGIAKNIQYFGAGTRLSVL.

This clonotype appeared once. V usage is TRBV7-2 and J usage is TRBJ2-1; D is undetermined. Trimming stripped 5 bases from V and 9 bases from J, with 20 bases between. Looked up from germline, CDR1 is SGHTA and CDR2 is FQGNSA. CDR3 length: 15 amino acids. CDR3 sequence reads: CASSHLTGWVGEQFF. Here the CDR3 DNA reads TGTGCCAGCAGCCACCTAACCGGATGGGTAGGTGAGCAGTTCTTC.

CDR3 nucleotide sequence: TGTGCCAGCAGCAAAAGCGGGGGGGCCTACAATGAGCAGTTCTTC. This gives the protein CASSKSGGAYNEQFF. This chain connects TRBV7-2 to TRBJ2-5, with TRBD2 matching over 10 bases. The better agreement between TRBJ2-1 and the DNA end casts doubt on the J call. The CDR3 totals 15 residues. The germline V gene encodes CDR1 SGHTA and CDR2 FQGNSA.

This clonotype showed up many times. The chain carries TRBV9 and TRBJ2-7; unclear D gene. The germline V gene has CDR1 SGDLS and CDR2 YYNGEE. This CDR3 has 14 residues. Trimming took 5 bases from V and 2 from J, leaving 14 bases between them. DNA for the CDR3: TGTGCCAGCAGTCCTCTAGACCGTACCTACGAGCAGTACTTC. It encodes CASSPLDRTYEQYF.

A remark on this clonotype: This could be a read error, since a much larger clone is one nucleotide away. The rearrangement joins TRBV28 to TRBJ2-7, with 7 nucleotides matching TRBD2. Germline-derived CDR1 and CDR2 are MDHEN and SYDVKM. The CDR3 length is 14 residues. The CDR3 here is CASSLGGRGYAQYF. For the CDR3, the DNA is TGTGCCAGCAGTTTAGGTGGGAGGGGATACGCGCAGTACTTC.

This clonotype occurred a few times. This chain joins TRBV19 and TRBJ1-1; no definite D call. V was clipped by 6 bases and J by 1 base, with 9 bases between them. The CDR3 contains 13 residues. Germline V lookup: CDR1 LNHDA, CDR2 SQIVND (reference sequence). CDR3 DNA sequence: TGTGCCAGTAGAACGACGGGGAACACTGAAGCTTTCTTT. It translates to CASRTTGNTEAFF.

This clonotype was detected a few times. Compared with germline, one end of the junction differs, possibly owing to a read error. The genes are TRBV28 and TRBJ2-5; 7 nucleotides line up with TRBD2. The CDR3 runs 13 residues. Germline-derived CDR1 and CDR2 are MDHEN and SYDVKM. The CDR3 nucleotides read TGTGCCAGCAGTCTGAGCGGGGTGGAGACCCGGTACTTC. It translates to CASSLSGVETRYF.

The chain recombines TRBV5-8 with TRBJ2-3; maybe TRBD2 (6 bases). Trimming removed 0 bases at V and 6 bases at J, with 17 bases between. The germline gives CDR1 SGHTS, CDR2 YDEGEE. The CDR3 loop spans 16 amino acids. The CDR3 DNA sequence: TGTGCCAGCAGCTTGGGGACTACTAGCTTTTACGATACGCAGTATTTT. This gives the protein CASSLGTTSFYDTQYF.

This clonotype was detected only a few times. The CDR3 bases are TGTGCCAGCAGCCAAGAGGAGAGCGGGAGTCGGGAGACCCAGTACTTC. Translating gives CASSQEESGSRETQYF. The chain has TRBV4-2 and TRBJ2-5, with 8 bases fitting TRBD2. V lost 0 bases and J lost 5; bases outside the gene matches: 8. CDR1 and CDR2 from the germline V gene are LGHNA and YNFKEQ. The CDR3 is 16 amino acids.

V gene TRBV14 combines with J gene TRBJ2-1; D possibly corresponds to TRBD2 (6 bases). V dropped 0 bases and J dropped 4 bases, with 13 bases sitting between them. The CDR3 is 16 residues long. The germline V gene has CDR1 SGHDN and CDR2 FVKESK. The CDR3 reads CASSQDRDSGYNEQFF. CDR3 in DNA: TGTGCCAGCAGCCAAGATCGGGATAGCGGTTACAATGAGCAGTTCTTC. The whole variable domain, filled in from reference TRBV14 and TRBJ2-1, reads EAGVTQFPSHSVIEKGQTVTLRCDPISGHDNLYWYRRVMGKEIKFLLHFVKESKQDESGMPNNRFLAERTGGTYSTLKVQPAELEDSGVYFCASSQDRDSGYNEQFFGPGTRLTVL.

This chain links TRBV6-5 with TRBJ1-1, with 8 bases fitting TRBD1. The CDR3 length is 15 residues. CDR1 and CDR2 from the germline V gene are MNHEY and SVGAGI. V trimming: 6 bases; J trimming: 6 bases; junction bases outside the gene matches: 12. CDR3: CASSRQTGEGSEAFF. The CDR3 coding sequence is TGTGCCAGCAGCCGACAGACAGGGGAAGGTTCTGAAGCTTTCTTT.

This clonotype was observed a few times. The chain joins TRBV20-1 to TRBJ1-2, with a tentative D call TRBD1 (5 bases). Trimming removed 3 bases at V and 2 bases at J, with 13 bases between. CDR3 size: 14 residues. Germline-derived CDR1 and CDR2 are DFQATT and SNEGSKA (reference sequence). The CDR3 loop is CSARFTGGNYGYTF. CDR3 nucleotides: TGCAGTGCTAGGTTTACGGGGGGAAACTATGGCTACACCTTC.

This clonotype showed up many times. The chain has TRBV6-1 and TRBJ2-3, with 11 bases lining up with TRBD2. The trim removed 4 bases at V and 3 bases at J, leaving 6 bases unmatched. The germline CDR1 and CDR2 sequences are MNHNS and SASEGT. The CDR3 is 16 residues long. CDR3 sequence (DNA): TGTGCCAGCAGTGGTCTAGCGGGAGGTCCAACAGATACGCAGTATTTT. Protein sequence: CASSGLAGGPTDTQYF.

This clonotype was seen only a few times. The CDR3 region is CSADMALGTQYF. CDR3 DNA: TGCAGCGCTGATATGGCCCTAGGAACCCAGTACTTC. The gene calls are TRBV29-1 and TRBJ2-5; D unclear. The CDR3 runs to 12 residues. CDR1 SQVTM and CDR2 ANQGSEA come from the germline V gene. Trimming pared 7 bases from V and 8 bases from J, leaving 17 bases between.

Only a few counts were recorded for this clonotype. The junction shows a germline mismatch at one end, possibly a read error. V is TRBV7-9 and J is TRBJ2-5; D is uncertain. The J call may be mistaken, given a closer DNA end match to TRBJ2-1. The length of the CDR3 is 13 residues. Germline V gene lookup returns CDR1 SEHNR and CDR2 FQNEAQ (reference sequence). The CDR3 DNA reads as TGTGCCAGCAGGTTAGATTTGGACAATGAGCAGTTCTTC. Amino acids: CASRLDLDNEQFF.

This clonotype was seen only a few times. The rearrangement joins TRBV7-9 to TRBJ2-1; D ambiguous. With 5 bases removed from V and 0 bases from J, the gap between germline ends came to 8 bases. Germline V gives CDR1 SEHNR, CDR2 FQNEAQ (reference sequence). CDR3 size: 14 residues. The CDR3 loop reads CASSARSSYNEQFF. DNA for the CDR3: TGTGCCAGCAGCGCACGAAGCTCCTACAATGAGCAGTTCTTC.

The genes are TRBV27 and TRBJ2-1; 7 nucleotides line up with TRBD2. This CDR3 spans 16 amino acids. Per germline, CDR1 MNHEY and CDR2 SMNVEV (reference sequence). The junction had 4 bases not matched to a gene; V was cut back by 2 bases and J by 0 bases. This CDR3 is CASSLKSGNSYNEQFF. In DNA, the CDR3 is TGTGCCAGCAGTTTAAAAAGCGGGAACTCCTACAATGAGCAGTTCTTC.

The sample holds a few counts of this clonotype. The CDR3 DNA reads as TGTGCCACCAGTGATTCGGGCAGCACCTACGAGCAGTACTTC. Encoded protein: CATSDSGSTYEQYF. The genes are TRBV24-1 and TRBJ2-7, with D unresolved. Germline CDR1 reads KGHDR; CDR2 reads SFDVKD. Deletions cut 2 bases from V and 2 bases from J, with 9 bases between. CDR3 size: 14 residues.

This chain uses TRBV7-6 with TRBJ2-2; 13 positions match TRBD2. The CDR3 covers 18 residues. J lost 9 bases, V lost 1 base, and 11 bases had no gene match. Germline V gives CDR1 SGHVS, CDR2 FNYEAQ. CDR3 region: CASSLVPGGTSGIRELFF. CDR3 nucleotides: TGTGCCAGCAGCTTAGTCCCAGGGGGGACTAGCGGGATAAGGGAGCTGTTTTTT.

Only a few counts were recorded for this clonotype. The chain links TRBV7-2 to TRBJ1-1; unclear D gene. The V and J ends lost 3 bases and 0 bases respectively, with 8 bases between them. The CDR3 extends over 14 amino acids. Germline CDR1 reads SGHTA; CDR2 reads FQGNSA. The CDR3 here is CASSFALLNTEAFF. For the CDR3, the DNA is TGTGCCAGCAGCTTCGCGCTATTGAACACTGAAGCTTTCTTT.

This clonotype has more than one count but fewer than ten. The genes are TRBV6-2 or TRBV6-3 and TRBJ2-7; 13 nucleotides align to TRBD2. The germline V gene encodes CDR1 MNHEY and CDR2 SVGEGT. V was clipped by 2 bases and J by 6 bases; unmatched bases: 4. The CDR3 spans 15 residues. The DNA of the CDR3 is TGTGCCAGCAGTTACGGGACTAGCGGGACTCGCGAGCAGTACTTC. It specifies CASSYGTSGTREQYF.